Each of the 8 T cell receptor beta chains below was sequenced from the same sample in a study of blood T cell repertoires in COVID-19 (dated by TCRdb to the early 2020s). Library prep was done by the immunoSEQ multiplex PCR assay. In TCRdb, the immuneACCESS table is reduced to in-frame sequences with V and J assigned. These tables do not hold every clone; where another copy was compared, an unresolved V gene accounts for under half, and the others remain unexplained. The sample table lists about 190,000 clones, around nine tenths of them with a count of one. In total, the top ten clones hold approximately 1.1% of the sample. The sample taken for sequencing was peripheral blood. These receptors were collected from a man younger than 40 with acute or convalescent COVID-19.

This rearrangement joins TRBV10-2 to TRBJ1-5; TRBD1 matches 9 bases. Losses at the gene ends were 3 bases for V and 5 bases for J; bases not matched to a gene: 2. CDR3 length equals 14 residues. CDR1 is WSHSY, CDR2 SAAADI, per germline. The CDR3 nucleotides read TGCGCCAGCAGTGAATACAGGGGGCATCAGCCCCAGCATTTT. Protein: CASSEYRGHQPQHF.

The chain links TRBV5-8 to TRBJ2-1; the match to TRBD1 covers 11 bases. The V gene end was trimmed by 4 bases and the J gene end by 3 bases; junction bases not matched to a gene: 3. The length of the CDR3 is 15 residues. Germline V gene data show CDR1 as SGHTS and CDR2 as YDEGEE. CDR3 nucleotides: TGTGCCAGCAGCAAGGGACAGGGGGTCTACAATGAGCAGTTCTTC. This sequence encodes CASSKGQGVYNEQFF.

This chain connects TRBV28 to TRBJ1-2; 7 bases align to TRBD1. Germline V lookup: CDR1 MDHEN, CDR2 SYDVKM. The CDR3 totals 16 residues. J was trimmed by 6 bases and V by 5 bases; bases with no gene match: 15. CDR3 loop: CASSADRSAPADGYTF. In DNA, the CDR3 is TGTGCCAGCAGTGCGGACAGGTCCGCACCCGCCGATGGCTACACCTTC.

The chain uses TRBV5-1 and TRBJ1-5; 7 nucleotides line up with TRBD1. V lost 0 bases, J lost 4 bases, and 4 bases stayed unmatched. CDR1 is SGHRS and CDR2 is YFSETQ in the germline V gene. The CDR3 is 15 amino acids. In DNA form, the CDR3 reads TGCGCCAGCAGCTTGGTGTCAGGGGGGAATCAGCCCCAGCATTTT. Its protein is CASSLVSGGNQPQHF.

CDR3 coding DNA: TGTGCCAGCAGTATCCAACACCTTGGGAAAGGGGTTTACAATGAGCAGTTCTTC. Encoded protein: CASSIQHLGKGVYNEQFF. The chain couples TRBV28 to TRBJ2-1, with TRBD1 as a possible D gene (5 bases). The CDR3 contains 18 residues. Trimming removed 5 bases at V and 4 bases at J, with 24 bases between. The germline CDR1 and CDR2 sequences are MDHEN and SYDVKM.

This chain connects TRBV28 to TRBJ1-2; D gene uncertain. This CDR3 has 14 amino acids. Germline CDR1 reads MDHEN; CDR2 reads SYDVKM. Trimming stripped 3 bases from V and 12 bases from J, with 20 bases between. As DNA, the CDR3 is TGTGCCAGCAGTTTCTCGATACGGGTCGGATGGGACACCTTC. Translated, it gives CASSFSIRVGWDTF.

The V and J genes are TRBV7-9 and TRBJ2-7; TRBD2 aligns across 10 bases. CDR1 SEHNR and CDR2 FQNEAQ come from the germline V gene (reference sequence). The junction had 6 bases not matched to a gene; V was cut back by 2 bases and J by 5 bases. The CDR3 covers 15 residues. The CDR3 nucleotides are TGTGCCAGCAGCTTACTAGCGGGAGTATTGGACGAGCAGTACTTC. Amino acids: CASSLLAGVLDEQYF.

This chain joins TRBV28 and TRBJ1-5; maybe TRBD1 (6 bases). CDR1 and CDR2 from the germline V gene are MDHEN and SYDVKM. The germline V and J ends were trimmed by 5 bases and 5 bases, with 7 bases remaining between them. CDR3 length: 12 residues. CDR3 DNA: TGTGCCAGCAGTGGGGGCGATCAGCCCCAGCATTTT. This translates into CASSGGDQPQHF.